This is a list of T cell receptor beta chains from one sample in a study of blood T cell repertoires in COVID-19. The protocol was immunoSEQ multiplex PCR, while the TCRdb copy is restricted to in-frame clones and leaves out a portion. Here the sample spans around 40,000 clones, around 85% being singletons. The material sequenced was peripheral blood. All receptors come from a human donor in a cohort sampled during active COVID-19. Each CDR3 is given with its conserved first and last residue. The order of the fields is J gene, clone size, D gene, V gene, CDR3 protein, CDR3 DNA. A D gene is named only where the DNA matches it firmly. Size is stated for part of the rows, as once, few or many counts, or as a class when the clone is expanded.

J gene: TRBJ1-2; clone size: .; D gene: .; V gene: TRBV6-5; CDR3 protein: CASSYKRGGYGYTF; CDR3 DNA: TGTGCCAGCAGTTATAAACGAGGAGGCTATGGCTACACCTTC
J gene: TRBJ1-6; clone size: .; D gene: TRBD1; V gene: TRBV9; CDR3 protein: CASSPQGQNNSPLHF; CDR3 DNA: TGTGCCAGCAGCCCGCAGGGACAGAATAATTCACCCCTCCACTTT
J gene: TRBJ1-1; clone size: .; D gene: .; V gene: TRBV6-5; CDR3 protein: CASSYSRLGPNTEAFF; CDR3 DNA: TGTGCCAGCAGTTACTCGAGGTTGGGTCCAAACACTGAAGCTTTCTTT
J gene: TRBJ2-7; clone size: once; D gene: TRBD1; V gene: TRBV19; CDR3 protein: CASSIQTGGRYEQYF; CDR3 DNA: TGTGCCAGTAGTATCCAGACAGGGGGGCGCTACGAGCAGTACTTC
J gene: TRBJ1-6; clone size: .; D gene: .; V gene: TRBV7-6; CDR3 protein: CASSGQRSPLHF; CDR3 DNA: TGTGCCAGCAGCGGACAGCGGTCACCCCTCCACTTT
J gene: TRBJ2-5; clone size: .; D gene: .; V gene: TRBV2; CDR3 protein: CASSAPEGRGETQYF; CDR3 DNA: TGTGCCAGCAGTGCCCCGGAGGGCAGAGGGGAGACCCAGTACTTC
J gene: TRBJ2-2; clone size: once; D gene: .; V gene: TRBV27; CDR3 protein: CASSTLESWGELFF; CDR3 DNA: TGTGCCAGCAGTACCCTTGAGAGTTGGGGGGAGCTGTTTTTT
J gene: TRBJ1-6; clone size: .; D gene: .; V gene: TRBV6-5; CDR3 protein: CASSYSIGRNNSPLHF; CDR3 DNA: TGTGCCAGCAGTTACTCGATAGGCAGGAATAATTCACCCCTCCACTTT
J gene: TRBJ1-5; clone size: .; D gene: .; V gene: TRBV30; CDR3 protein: CAWSVQPSEAQHF; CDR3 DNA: TGTGCCTGGAGTGTACAGCCGTCTGAAGCCCAGCATTTT
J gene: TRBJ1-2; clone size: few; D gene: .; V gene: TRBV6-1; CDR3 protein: CASSEHQGGVGGYTF; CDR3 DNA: TGTGCCAGCAGTGAACACCAAGGGGGAGTCGGTGGCTACACCTTC
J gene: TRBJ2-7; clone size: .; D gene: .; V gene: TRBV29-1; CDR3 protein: CSVGRTGSSYEQYF; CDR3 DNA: TGCAGCGTTGGCAGAACAGGGAGCTCCTACGAGCAGTACTTC
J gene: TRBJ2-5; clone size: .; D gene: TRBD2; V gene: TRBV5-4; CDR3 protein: CASSLSFTSGSQETQYF; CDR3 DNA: TGTGCCAGCAGCTTGTCGTTCACTAGCGGGTCTCAAGAGACCCAGTACTTC
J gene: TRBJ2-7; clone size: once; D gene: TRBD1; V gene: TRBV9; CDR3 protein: CASSVEDRAVGEQYF; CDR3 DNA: TGTGCCAGCAGCGTAGAAGACAGGGCGGTAGGGGAGCAGTACTTC
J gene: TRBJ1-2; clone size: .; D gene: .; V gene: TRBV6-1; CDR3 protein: CASSEAGGYGYTF; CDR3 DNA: TGTGCCAGCAGTGAAGCAGGGGGCTATGGCTACACCTTC
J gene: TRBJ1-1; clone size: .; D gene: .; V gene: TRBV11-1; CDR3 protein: CASSFITNTEAFF; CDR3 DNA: TGTGCCAGCAGCTTTATTACAAACACTGAAGCTTTCTTT
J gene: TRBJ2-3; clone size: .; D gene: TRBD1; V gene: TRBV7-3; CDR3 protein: CASSSSPGQSTQYF; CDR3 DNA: TGTGCCAGCAGCTCCAGTCCGGGACAGAGTACGCAGTATTTT
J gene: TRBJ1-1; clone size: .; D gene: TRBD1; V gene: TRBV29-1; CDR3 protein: CSVRRGWNTEAFF; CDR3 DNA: TGCAGCGTTCGCAGGGGGTGGAACACTGAAGCTTTCTTT
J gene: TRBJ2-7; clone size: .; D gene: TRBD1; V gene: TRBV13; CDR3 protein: CASRIVRDRGIYEQYF; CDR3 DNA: TGTGCCAGCAGAATAGTCCGGGACAGGGGGATCTACGAGCAGTACTTC
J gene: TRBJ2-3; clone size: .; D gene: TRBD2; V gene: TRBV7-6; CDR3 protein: CASSLALAGGLTDTQYF; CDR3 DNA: TGTGCCAGCAGCTTAGCACTAGCGGGGGGACTCACAGATACGCAGTATTTT
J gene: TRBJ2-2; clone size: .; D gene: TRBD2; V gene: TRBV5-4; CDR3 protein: CASQAGRRNTGELFF; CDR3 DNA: TGTGCCAGCCAGGCCGGGAGGAGAAACACCGGGGAGCTGTTTTTT
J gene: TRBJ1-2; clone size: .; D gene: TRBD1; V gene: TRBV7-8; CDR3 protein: CASSPIGTGIYGYTF; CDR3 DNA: TGTGCCAGCAGCCCTATAGGGACAGGGATATATGGCTACACCTTC
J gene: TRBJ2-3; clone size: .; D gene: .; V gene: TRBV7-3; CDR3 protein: CASSLLPHTDTQYF; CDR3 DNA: TGTGCCAGCAGCTTATTACCACACACAGATACGCAGTATTTT
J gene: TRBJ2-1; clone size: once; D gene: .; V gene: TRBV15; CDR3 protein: CATSRDRGGEQFF; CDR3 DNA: TGTGCCACCAGCAGAGACAGGGGTGGGGAGCAGTTCTTC
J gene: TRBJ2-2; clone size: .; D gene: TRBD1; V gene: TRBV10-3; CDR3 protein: CAISEETGIPGELFF; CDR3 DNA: TGTGCCATCAGTGAGGAGACAGGGATCCCCGGGGAGCTGTTTTTT
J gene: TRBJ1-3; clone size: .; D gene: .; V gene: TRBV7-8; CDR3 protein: CASSPTPGSGNTIYF; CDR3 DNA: TGTGCCAGCAGCCCCACCCCGGGCTCTGGAAACACCATATATTTT
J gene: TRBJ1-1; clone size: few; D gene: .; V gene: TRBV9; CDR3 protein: CASSVEAGGDTEAFF; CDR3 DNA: TGTGCCAGCAGCGTAGAAGCCGGGGGGGACACTGAAGCTTTCTTT
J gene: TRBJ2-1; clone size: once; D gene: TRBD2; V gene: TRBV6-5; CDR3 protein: CASSSTSGAGGQKFF; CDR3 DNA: TGTGCCAGCAGTTCCACATCCGGCGCGGGGGGGCAAAAGTTCTTC
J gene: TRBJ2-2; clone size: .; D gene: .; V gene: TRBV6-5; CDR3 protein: CASSRGRNTGELFF; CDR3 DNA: TGTGCCAGCAGTCGGGGGAGGAACACCGGGGAGCTGTTTTTT
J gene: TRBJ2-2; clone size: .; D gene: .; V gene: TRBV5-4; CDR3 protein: CASSLRTGYTGELFF; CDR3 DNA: TGTGCCAGCAGCCTTCGGACTGGATACACCGGGGAGCTGTTTTTT
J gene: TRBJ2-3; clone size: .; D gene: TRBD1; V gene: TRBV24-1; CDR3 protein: CATSDGGQGTDTQYF; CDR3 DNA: TGTGCCACCAGTGATGGGGGACAGGGGACAGATACGCAGTATTTT
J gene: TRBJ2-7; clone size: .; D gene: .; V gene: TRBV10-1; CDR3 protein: CASSDGTRGGYEQYF; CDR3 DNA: TGCGCCAGCAGCGACGGGACTCGTGGTGGCTACGAGCAGTACTTC
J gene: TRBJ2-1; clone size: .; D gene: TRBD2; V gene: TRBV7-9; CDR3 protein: CASSAPGLATYNEQFF; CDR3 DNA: TGTGCCAGCAGCGCCCCGGGACTAGCCACCTACAATGAGCAGTTCTTC
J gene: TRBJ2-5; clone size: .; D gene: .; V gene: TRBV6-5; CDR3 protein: CASGPGVETQYF; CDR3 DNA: TGTGCCAGCGGGCCCGGGGTGGAGACCCAGTACTTC
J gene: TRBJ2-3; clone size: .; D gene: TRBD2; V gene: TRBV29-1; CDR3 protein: CSVGLAGALSTDTQYF; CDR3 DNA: TGCAGCGTTGGTCTAGCGGGGGCTTTAAGCACAGATACGCAGTATTTT
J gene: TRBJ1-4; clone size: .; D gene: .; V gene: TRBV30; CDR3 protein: CAWKGGGEKLFF; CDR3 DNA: TGTGCCTGGAAGGGAGGGGGAGAAAAACTGTTTTTT
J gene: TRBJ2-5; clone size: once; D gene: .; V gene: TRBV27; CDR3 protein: CASSFKESGETQYF; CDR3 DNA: TGTGCCAGCAGTTTTAAGGAGTCGGGGGAGACCCAGTACTTC
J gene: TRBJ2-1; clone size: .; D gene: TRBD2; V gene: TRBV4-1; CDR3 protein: CASSQDSSGGGNNEQFF; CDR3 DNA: TGCGCCAGCAGCCAAGATTCGAGCGGGGGGGGTAACAATGAGCAGTTCTTC
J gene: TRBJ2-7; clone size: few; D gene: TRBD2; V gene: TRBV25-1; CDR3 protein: CASSRREGSYEQYF; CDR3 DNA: TGTGCCAGCAGTAGGCGGGAGGGCTCCTACGAGCAGTACTTC
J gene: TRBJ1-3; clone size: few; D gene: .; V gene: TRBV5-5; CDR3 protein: CASSFDTGPGNTIYF; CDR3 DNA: TGTGCCAGCAGTTTTGATACAGGCCCTGGAAACACCATATATTTT
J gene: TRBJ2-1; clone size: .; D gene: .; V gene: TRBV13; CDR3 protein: CASSSLDSRDNEQFF; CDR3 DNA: TGTGCCAGCAGCTCTCTTGACAGTCGGGACAATGAGCAGTTCTTC
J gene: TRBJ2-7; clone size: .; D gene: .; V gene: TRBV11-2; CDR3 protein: CASSFDWGLEQYF; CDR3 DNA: TGTGCCAGCAGCTTCGACTGGGGGCTAGAGCAGTACTTC
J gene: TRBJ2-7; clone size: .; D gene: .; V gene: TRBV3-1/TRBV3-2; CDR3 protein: CASSQTSYEQYF; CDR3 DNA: TGTGCCAGCAGCCAAACTAGCTACGAGCAGTACTTC
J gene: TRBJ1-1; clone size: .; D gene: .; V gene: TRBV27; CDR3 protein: CASRSPRLQENTEAFF; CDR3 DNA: TGTGCCAGCAGATCCCCCCGCCTACAGGAGAACACTGAAGCTTTCTTT
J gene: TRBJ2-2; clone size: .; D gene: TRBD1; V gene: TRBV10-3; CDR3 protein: CAISVTGGNTGELFF; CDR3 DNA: TGTGCCATCAGTGTTACAGGGGGCAACACCGGGGAGCTGTTTTTT
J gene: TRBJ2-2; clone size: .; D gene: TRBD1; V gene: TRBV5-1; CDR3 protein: CASGPGRDSQYTGELFF; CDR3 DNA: TGCGCCAGCGGGCCGGGTCGGGACAGCCAATACACCGGGGAGCTGTTTTTT
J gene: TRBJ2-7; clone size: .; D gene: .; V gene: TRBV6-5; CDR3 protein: CASSPGELELYEQYF; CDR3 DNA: TGTGCCAGCAGCCCAGGGGAGTTGGAACTCTACGAGCAGTACTTC
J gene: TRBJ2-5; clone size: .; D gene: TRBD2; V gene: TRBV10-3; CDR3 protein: CAISEAGSGRGETQYF; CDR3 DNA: TGTGCCATCAGCGAGGCTGGTAGCGGGAGAGGGGAGACCCAGTACTTC
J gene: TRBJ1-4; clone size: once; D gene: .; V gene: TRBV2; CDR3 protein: CASSEEGTTNEKLFF; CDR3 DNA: TGTGCCAGCAGTGAAGAGGGGACAACTAATGAAAAACTGTTTTTT
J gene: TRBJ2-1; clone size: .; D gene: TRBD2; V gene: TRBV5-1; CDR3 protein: CASSLEGTSGISYNEQFF; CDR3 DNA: TGCGCCAGCAGCTTGGAGGGGACTAGCGGGATTTCCTACAATGAGCAGTTCTTC
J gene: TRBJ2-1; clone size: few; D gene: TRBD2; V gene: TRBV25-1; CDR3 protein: CASSVRGGNSYNEQFF; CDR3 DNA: TGTGCCAGCAGTGTTCGGGGGGGCAACTCCTACAATGAGCAGTTCTTC
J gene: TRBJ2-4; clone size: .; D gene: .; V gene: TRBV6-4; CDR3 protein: CASSDRSWLAKNIQYF; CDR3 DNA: TGTGCCAGCAGTGACAGGAGCTGGTTAGCCAAAAACATTCAGTACTTC
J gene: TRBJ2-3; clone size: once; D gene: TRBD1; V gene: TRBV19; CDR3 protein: CASSQRQGVGDTQYF; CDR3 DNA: TGTGCCAGTAGTCAAAGACAGGGGGTCGGAGATACGCAGTATTTT
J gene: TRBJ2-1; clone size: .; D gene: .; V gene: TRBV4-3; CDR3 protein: CASSQESSWANEQFF; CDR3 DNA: TGCGCCAGCAGCCAAGAATCGAGCTGGGCAAATGAGCAGTTCTTC
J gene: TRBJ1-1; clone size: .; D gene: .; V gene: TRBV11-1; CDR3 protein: CASSWTAMNTEAFF; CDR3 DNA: TGTGCCAGCAGCTGGACAGCGATGAACACTGAAGCTTTCTTT
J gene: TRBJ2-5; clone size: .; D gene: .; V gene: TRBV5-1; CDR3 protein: CASSLAGSGEQETQYF; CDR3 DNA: TGCGCCAGCAGCTTGGCCGGCAGCGGAGAGCAAGAGACCCAGTACTTC
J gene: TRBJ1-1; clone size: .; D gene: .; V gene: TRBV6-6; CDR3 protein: CASSLGRGEAFF; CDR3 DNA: TGTGCCAGCAGCCTAGGGAGGGGTGAAGCTTTCTTT
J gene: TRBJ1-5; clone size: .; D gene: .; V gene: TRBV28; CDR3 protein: CASSLLRAYQPQHF; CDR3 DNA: TGTGCCAGCAGTCTCCTCAGGGCTTATCAGCCCCAGCATTTT
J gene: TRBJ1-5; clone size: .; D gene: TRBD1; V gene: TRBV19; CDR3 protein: CASSTPTGRYQPQHF; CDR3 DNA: TGTGCCAGTAGCACACCGACAGGGAGATATCAGCCCCAGCATTTT